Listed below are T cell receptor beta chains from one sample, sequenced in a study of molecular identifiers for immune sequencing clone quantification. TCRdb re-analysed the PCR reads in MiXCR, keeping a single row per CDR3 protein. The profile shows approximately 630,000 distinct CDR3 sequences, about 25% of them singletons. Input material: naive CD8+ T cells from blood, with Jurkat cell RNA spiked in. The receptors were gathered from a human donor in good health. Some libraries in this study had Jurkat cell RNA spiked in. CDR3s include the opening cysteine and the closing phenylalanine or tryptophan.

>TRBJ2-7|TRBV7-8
CASVGGAYEQYF
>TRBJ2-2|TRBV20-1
CSARVPKVDPGELFF
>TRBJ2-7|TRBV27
CASSPRPGIDYEQYF
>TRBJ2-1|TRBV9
CASSDEYNEQFF
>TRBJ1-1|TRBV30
CAWGDGMNTEAFF
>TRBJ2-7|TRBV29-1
CSVEAAGTRPNEQYF
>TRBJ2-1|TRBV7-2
CASSPWGEQQFF
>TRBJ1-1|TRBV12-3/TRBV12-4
CASSAQGVSTEAFF
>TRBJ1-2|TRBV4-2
CASRMPRTGTSAENYGYTF
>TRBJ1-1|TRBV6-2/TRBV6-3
CASSWGTGRDTEAFF
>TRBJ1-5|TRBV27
CAGSSGQLPREPQHF
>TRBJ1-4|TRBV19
CASSLFGQLNEKLLF
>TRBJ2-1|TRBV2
CASSVDSGGVDEQFF
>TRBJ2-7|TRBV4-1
CASRLKDSSYEQYF
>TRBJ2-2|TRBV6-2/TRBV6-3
CASSYSLAGLNTGELFF
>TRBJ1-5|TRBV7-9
CASSLNANQPQHF
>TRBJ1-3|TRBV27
CASSKDAGTGDTIYF
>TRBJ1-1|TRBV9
CASRRRGGATEAFF
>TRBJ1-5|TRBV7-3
CASSVTGGPGQPQHF
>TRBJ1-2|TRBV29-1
CSVGPGLYGYTF
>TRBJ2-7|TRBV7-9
CASSLGRGRVSYEQYF
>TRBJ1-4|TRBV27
CASSLSRGVEKLFF
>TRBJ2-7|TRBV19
CASSISTRTGPSSYEQYF
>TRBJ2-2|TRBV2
CASSEWGANTGELFF
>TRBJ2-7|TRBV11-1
CASSFTGGREQYF
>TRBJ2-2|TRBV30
CAWSVLPRNTGELFF
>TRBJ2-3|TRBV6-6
CASSYERGDTDTQYF
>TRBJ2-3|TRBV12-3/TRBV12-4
CASSKIEERTDTQYF
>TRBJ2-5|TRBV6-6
CASSYSTGRQETQYF
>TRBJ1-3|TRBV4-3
CASSQDRGRGAGNTIYF
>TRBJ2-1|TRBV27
CASSPLRFGSSYNEQFF
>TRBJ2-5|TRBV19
CASSDRDSRKETQYF
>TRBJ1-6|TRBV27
CASSLQGMNSPLHF
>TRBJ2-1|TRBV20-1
CSARSVRPGGPSNEQFF
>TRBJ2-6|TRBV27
CASSTTTVSGANVLTF
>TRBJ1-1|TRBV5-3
CASSPTGTRAFF
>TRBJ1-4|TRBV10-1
CASPDRTTSEKLLF
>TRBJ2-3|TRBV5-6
CASSYSGTSTDTQYF
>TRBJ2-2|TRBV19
CASSTFSGSGELFF
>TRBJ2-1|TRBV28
CASSLIGTLSSYNEQFF
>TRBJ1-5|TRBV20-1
CSATEEYGTGNQPQHF
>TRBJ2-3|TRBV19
CASSAGADTQYF
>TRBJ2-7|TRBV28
CASTKGGAYEQYF
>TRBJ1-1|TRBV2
CASRAALEAFF
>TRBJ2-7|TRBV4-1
CASSQDRTGPEQYF